This TCR beta chain stems from a study of cytomegalovirus exposure and HLA in healthy donors. Study-level findings and limits: Segments of the TCR beta V type were, in most cases, productive about 90% or about 30% of the time in an earlier analysis.

Healthy individuals who donated bone marrow served as the donors. This clone was picked up a small number of times. As yet, its antigen is unknown. Germline V lookup: CDR1 SGHNT, CDR2 YYREEE (reference sequence). V was pared by 4 bases and J by 4 bases, with 8 bases of the junction left unmatched. The CDR3 is 15 residues long. Primers included in the PCR were 60 Vbeta and 13 Jbeta primers. The method was immunoSEQ multiplex PCR; TCRdb's version includes in-frame clones alone and lacks a portion of them. The data contain 100,000 to 120,000 clones, roughly four fifths of them singletons. This TCR was sampled from a man aged 35-49 years in good health and CMV-seronegative. The specimen sequenced was PBMCs. This chain connects TRBV5-4 to TRBJ2-1; 7 bases align to TRBD2. CDR3 DNA: TGTGCCAGCAGCCTTACTAGCGCTCCTTACAATGAGCAGTTCTTC. Translation gives CASSLTSAPYNEQFF. Combining the CDR3 with reference TRBV5-4 and TRBJ2-1 gives the whole variable domain ETGVTQSPTHLIKTRGQQVTLRCSSQSGHNTVSWYQQALGQGPQFIFQYYREEENGRGNFPPRFSGLQFPNYSSELNVNALELDDSALYLCASSLTSAPYNEQFFGPGTRLTVL.